The rows below give T cell receptor beta chains drawn from one sample of a study of blood T cells in healthy people across ages. TCRdb recomputed calls from the 5' RACE reads with MiXCR, one row per CDR3 protein. The table records around 870,000 distinct CDR3 sequences, more than 25% of them present only once. The sample taken for sequencing was blood. All receptors derive from a woman of 80 years or more in good health. CDR3s include the opening cysteine and the closing phenylalanine or tryptophan. A D gene is named only where the DNA matches it firmly. For some rows the clone size is stated as once, few or many, or as a class when expanded; others skip it.

14	TRBV5-4	-	TRBJ2-1	many	CASSTWTYYNEQFF	TGTGCCAGCAGCACCTGGACTTACTACAATGAGCAGTTCTTC
15	TRBV7-2	-	TRBJ1-1	-	CASSLARWGNTEAFF	TGTGCCAGCAGCTTAGCCCGGTGGGGGAACACTGAAGCTTTCTTT
13	TRBV20-1	TRBD2	TRBJ2-3	-	CSARRAGEDAQYF	TGCAGTGCTAGAAGAGCGGGAGAAGATGCGCAGTATTTT
18	TRBV27	TRBD2	TRBJ2-3	few	CASSFFSGGPYSTDTQYF	TGTGCCAGCAGTTTTTTTAGCGGGGGGCCGTATAGCACAGATACGCAGTATTTT
17	TRBV6-2/TRBV6-3	-	TRBJ2-1	many	CASRGARRQRIYNEQFF	TGTGCCAGCAGAGGGGCCCGGCGCCAGCGGATCTACAATGAGCAGTTCTTC
14	TRBV2	-	TRBJ1-6	-	CASRAGIGNSPLHF	TGTGCCAGCAGGGCAGGGATAGGTAATTCACCCCTCCACTTT
17	TRBV27	TRBD1	TRBJ2-7	many	CASSTLPGQGWTHEQYF	TGTGCCAGCAGTACGCTCCCGGGACAGGGGTGGACTCACGAGCAGTACTTC
15	TRBV7-6	TRBD2	TRBJ2-2	many	CASSLSSGATGELFF	TGTGCCAGCAGCTTGAGTAGCGGGGCCACCGGGGAGCTGTTTTTT
15	TRBV4-2	TRBD2	TRBJ2-7	-	CASSQDNGGAVEQYF	TGTGCCAGCAGCCAAGATAACGGGGGGGCCGTCGAGCAGTACTTC
11	TRBV12-3/TRBV12-4	-	TRBJ2-3	-	CASAGGDTEYF	TGTGCCAGTGCCGGCGGAGATACGGAATATTTT
14	TRBV11-2	-	TRBJ2-5	many	CASSQRRPQETQYF	TGTGCCAGCAGCCAACGGCGACCCCAAGAGACCCAGTACTTC
15	TRBV4-2	-	TRBJ1-5	few	CASSQDGNSNQPQHF	TGTGCCAGCAGCCAAGATGGAAATAGCAATCAGCCCCAGCATTTT
14	TRBV5-4	-	TRBJ2-7	-	CASRGAGASGEQYF	TGTGCCAGCAGGGGGGCTGGCGCTAGCGGCGAGCAGTACTTC
14	TRBV12-3/TRBV12-4	-	TRBJ2-7	-	CASSLDIFPYEQYF	TGTGCCAGCAGCCTAGACATTTTTCCCTACGAGCAGTACTTC
14	TRBV20-1	TRBD2	TRBJ2-5	-	CSARSRLAQETQYF	TGCAGTGCTAGATCAAGACTAGCTCAAGAGACCCAGTACTTC
14	TRBV5-4	-	TRBJ2-4	once	CASSPSRGSNIQYF	TGTGCCAGCAGCCCCTCCCGGGGCTCGAACATTCAGTACTTC
17	TRBV7-9	-	TRBJ2-4	many	CASSLGDVRLLKNIQYF	TGTGCCAGCAGCTTAGGGGACGTTCGTCTACTCAAAAACATTCAGTACTTC
11	TRBV7-6	TRBD2	TRBJ2-1	-	CASSFPGGLFF	TGTGCCAGCAGCTTCCCGGGGGGGCTGTTCTTC
12	TRBV2	-	TRBJ2-7	-	CASTGQQDTQYF	TGTGCCAGCACCGGACAGCAAGACACCCAGTACTTC
14	TRBV2	TRBD1	TRBJ1-1	few	CASSVTGTNTEAFF	TGTGCCAGCAGTGTGACAGGGACGAACACTGAAGCTTTCTTT
15	TRBV7-8	TRBD1	TRBJ2-7	many	CASSPADRALGEQYF	TGTGCCAGCAGCCCAGCGGACAGGGCTTTGGGTGAGCAGTACTTC
18	TRBV6-2/TRBV6-3	TRBD1	TRBJ1-5	-	CASSYSETGALSNQPQHF	TGTGCCAGCAGTTACTCAGAAACAGGGGCCCTTAGCAATCAGCCCCAGCATTTT
16	TRBV20-1	TRBD1	TRBJ1-6	-	CSARVEGQGQNSPLHF	TGCAGTGCTAGAGTCGAAGGACAGGGACAAAATTCACCCCTCCACTTT
13	TRBV20-1	TRBD1	TRBJ1-5	many	CSAIGTVNQPQHF	TGCAGTGCTATCGGGACAGTAAATCAGCCCCAGCATTTT
16	TRBV25-1	-	TRBJ1-2	-	CASSETGTLASDGHTF	TGTGCCAGCAGTGAGACCGGGACCCTGGCGTCGGATGGCCACACCTTT
14	TRBV29-1	-	TRBJ1-1	-	CSVDLPGSNTEAFF	TGCAGCGTTGATTTGCCCGGGTCCAACACTGAAGCTTTCTTT
13	TRBV4-3	TRBD2	TRBJ2-1	many	CASSPGRGNEQFF	TGCGCCAGCAGTCCTGGGAGGGGCAATGAGCAGTTCTTC
16	TRBV6-5	TRBD1	TRBJ1-2	-	CASSPNRGLLRDGYTF	TGTGCCAGCAGCCCCAACAGGGGACTGCTGCGCGATGGCTACACCTTC
16	TRBV21-1	-	TRBJ2-4	many	CASSKLMRRGKNIQYF	TGTGCCAGCAGCAAATTGATGAGGAGAGGCAAAAACATTCAGTACTTC
15	TRBV19	TRBD1	TRBJ2-5	-	CASSRGGTGVETQYF	TGTGCCAGTAGTAGAGGAGGGACAGGGGTAGAGACCCAGTACTTC
12	TRBV6-1	-	TRBJ2-5	many	CASRQVSETQYF	TGTGCCAGCAGACAGGTATCGGAGACCCAGTACTTC
15	TRBV11-3	TRBD2	TRBJ2-3	few	CASSRVGGSTDTQYF	TGTGCCAGCAGCCGCGTGGGGGGGAGCACAGATACGCAGTATTTT
12	TRBV20-1	-	TRBJ2-5	many	CSAPQGRETQYF	TGCAGTGCTCCACAGGGGAGGGAGACCCAGTACTTC
15	TRBV7-9	TRBD2	TRBJ2-7	-	CASTSGGGSNNEQYF	TGTGCCAGCACCTCCGGGGGGGGGTCGAACAATGAGCAGTACTTC
15	TRBV24-1	TRBD1	TRBJ2-7	-	CATSDHRGPSYEQYF	TGTGCCACCAGTGATCACAGGGGGCCTTCCTACGAGCAGTACTTC
14	TRBV6-1	-	TRBJ2-7	-	CASSGRGRGYEQYF	TGTGCCAGCAGTGGTCGCGGCAGGGGCTACGAGCAGTACTTC
17	TRBV5-1	-	TRBJ2-1	few	CARRSLASLPIYNEQFF	TGCGCCCGCAGATCTCTAGCTTCCTTGCCTATTTACAATGAGCAGTTCTTC
14	TRBV25-1	-	TRBJ1-2	-	CASSDTGTNYGYTF	TGTGCCAGCAGTGATACGGGGACCAACTATGGCTACACCTTC
13	TRBV5-1	-	TRBJ1-2	few	CASSLGKENGYTF	TGCGCCAGCAGCCTGGGGAAGGAAAATGGCTACACCTTC
16	TRBV4-1	-	TRBJ2-3	many	CASSRSSVGVTDTQYF	TGCGCCAGCAGCCGAAGTTCGGTCGGGGTCACAGATACGCAGTATTTT
15	TRBV24-1	TRBD1	TRBJ2-1	many	CATSEPRDRYNEQFF	TGTGCCACCAGTGAACCCCGGGACAGGTACAATGAGCAGTTCTTC
12	TRBV12-3/TRBV12-4	-	TRBJ2-7	many	CASSLRGYEQYF	TGTGCCAGCAGTTTGAGAGGCTACGAGCAGTACTTC
16	TRBV5-1	-	TRBJ2-1	-	CASSLGTLLLQNEQFF	TGCGCCAGCAGCTTGGGGACCCTCCTATTGCAAAATGAGCAGTTCTTC
15	TRBV7-2	TRBD1	TRBJ1-2	-	CASTLDRGSNYGYTF	TGTGCCAGCACCTTAGACAGGGGATCGAACTATGGCTACACCTTC
14	TRBV12-3/TRBV12-4	-	TRBJ2-2	-	CASRLTDNTGELFF	TGTGCCAGCAGACTGACAGACAACACCGGGGAGCTGTTTTTT
12	TRBV20-1	-	TRBJ1-2	-	CSAREGPHGCTF	TGCAGTGCTAGAGAGGGGCCCCATGGCTGCACCTTC
16	TRBV4-1	TRBD2	TRBJ2-3	few	CASSHLLAGETDTQYF	TGCGCCAGCAGCCACCTTCTAGCGGGAGAGACAGATACGCAGTATTTT
14	TRBV12-3/TRBV12-4	TRBD1	TRBJ1-2	few	CASTPTGRPDGYTF	TGTGCCAGCACCCCGACAGGGAGACCCGATGGCTACACCTTC